This T cell receptor (beta chain) stems from a study of CD8 T cells in ankylosing spondylitis. The study, taken as a whole, reports: Among TCR beta sequences, a motif of eight highly homologous variants appeared characteristic of ankylosing spondylitis blood. In peripheral blood, disease-linked CD8+ clones occurred at relatively low frequencies.

TCRdb passed the 5' RACE reads through MiXCR, listing each CDR3 protein once. Among about 540,000 distinct CDR3 sequences listed, about 12% were seen once. This clonotype showed up just a few times. Its matching antigen is unknown. V lost 5 bases, J lost 8 bases, and 10 bases stayed unmatched. Per the germline V gene, CDR1 is LNHDA and CDR2 is SQIVND (reference sequence). This CDR3 is 16 amino acids long. The receptor comes from a male donor with ankylosing spondylitis. This chain links TRBV19 with TRBJ2-1; 12 bases map to TRBD2. The material sequenced was blood, either unsorted or a sorted T cell fraction (not recorded which). The CDR3, as DNA: TGTGCCAGTAGTCACGAGACTAGCGGGAGATCTTATGAGCAGTTCTTC. It translates to CASSHETSGRSYEQFF.